This TCR beta chain stems from a study of blood T cell repertoires in COVID-19. There are 14 residues in the CDR3. Germline V gene sequence: CDR1 SGHNT, CDR2 YENEEA. The V and J ends lost 5 bases and 13 bases, in that order; junction bases with no gene match: 14. This table comes from immunoSEQ multiplex PCR, and its TCRdb copy is limited to in-frame clones, with some not included. The table includes some 90,000 clones, 86% detected once. V is TRBV11-3 and J is TRBJ2-1; TRBD1 matches at 7 bases. The TCR was taken from a human donor in a cohort sampled during active COVID-19. Material: peripheral blood. CDR3 residues: CASSPPGQLYFQFF. The CDR3 DNA reads TGTGCCAGCAGCCCCCCGGGACAGCTCTACTTCCAGTTCTTC. Together with reference TRBV11-3 and TRBJ2-1, the CDR3 gives the full variable domain: EAGVVQSPRYKIIEKKQPVAFWCNPISGHNTLYWYLQNLGQGPELLIRYENEEAVDDSQLPKDRFSAERLKGVDSTLKIQPAELGDSAVYLCASSPPGQLYFQFFGPGTRLTVL.